These 11 T cell receptor beta chains share one sample of origin, sequenced in a study of blood T cells in healthy people across ages. Using a J-beta primer mix together with a sample-barcoded 5' primer, a second PCR was run for roughly 6 to 12 cycles. TCRdb ran MiXCR on the 5' RACE reads and lists one entry per CDR3 protein. In the table there are about 750,000 distinct CDR3 sequences, approximately 55% of which are singletons. The material sequenced was blood. The receptors come from an older man in good health.

The chain joins TRBV6-6 to TRBJ1-6, with D unresolved. Trimming took off 6 bases at V and 12 bases at J, with 9 bases between the two ends. The CDR3 totals 11 residues. The V gene's germline CDR1 is MNHNY and CDR2 SVGAGI (reference sequence). In nucleotides, the CDR3 is TGTGCCAGCAGCCACTCAGGACCCCTCCACTTT. Amino acid sequence: CASSHSGPLHF.

V usage is TRBV12-3 or TRBV12-4 and J usage is TRBJ2-2; D may be TRBD1 or TRBD2 (5 bases each). Trimming pared 3 bases from V and 6 bases from J, leaving 11 bases between. The CDR3 consists of 14 residues. CDR3 sequence reads: CASSLGVLPGELFF. The CDR3 DNA sequence: TGTGCCAGCAGTTTGGGGGTCCTCCCCGGGGAGCTGTTTTTT.

The V gene is TRBV20-1, the J gene TRBJ2-2, with 12 bases that match TRBD2. Germline assignment: CDR1 DFQATT and CDR2 SNEGSKA (reference sequence). Trimming took 0 bases from V and 4 from J; bases not matched to a gene: 6. This CDR3 spans 17 amino acids. The DNA for the CDR3 is TGCAGTGCTAGAGATCCCCGACTAGCGGGGGTCACCGGGGAGCTGTTTTTT. As protein: CSARDPRLAGVTGELFF.

This clonotype has a handful of counts. This chain links TRBV10-2 with TRBJ1-1, with no clear D. CDR3 length: 12 residues. Per the germline V gene, CDR1 is WSHSY and CDR2 is SAAADI. Trimming removed 4 bases at V and 6 bases at J, with 9 bases between. In nucleotides, the CDR3 is TGCGCCAGCAGTGTAACTGGGGCTGAAGCTTTCTTT. Protein product: CASSVTGAEAFF.

The V gene is TRBV20-1, the J gene TRBJ2-4, with TRBD2 matching 9 bases. Per the germline V gene, CDR1 is DFQATT and CDR2 is SNEGSKA (reference sequence). This CDR3 spans 15 amino acids. Losses at the gene ends were 3 bases for V and 13 bases for J; bases not matched to a gene: 16. The CDR3 is CSASRSAGGGNEQYF. For the CDR3, the DNA is TGCAGTGCTAGTCGCAGTGCGGGAGGGGGCAATGAGCAGTACTTC.

V gene TRBV5-6 combines with J gene TRBJ2-3; D gene uncertain. The CDR3 loop spans 12 amino acids. V lost 0 bases, J lost 14 bases, and 13 bases lay in between. Germline values: CDR1 SGHDT, CDR2 YYEEEE. CDR3 sequence: CASSLGTRYAYF. The CDR3 bases are TGTGCCAGCAGCTTGGGTACCAGATACGCGTATTTT.

The sample holds a few counts of this clonotype. The chain joins TRBV29-1 to TRBJ2-1; D is ambiguous. The V gene lost 0 bases and the J gene lost 7 bases, with 16 bases spanning the gap. CDR3 length: 15 residues. Germline V gene sequence: CDR1 SQVTM, CDR2 ANQGSEA. This CDR3 is CSVEDRRPLGNEQFF. Here the CDR3 DNA reads TGCAGCGTTGAAGATCGAAGACCGCTAGGGAATGAGCAGTTCTTC.

This clonotype was picked up a small number of times. The CDR3 DNA sequence: TGTGCCAGCAGCCCCCAGGGCCAATCCTACGAGCAGTACTTC. Its translation is CASSPQGQSYEQYF. The chain couples TRBV7-3 to TRBJ2-7; tentatively, D is TRBD1 (5 bases). This CDR3 has 14 amino acids. V gave up 5 bases and J gave up 1 base, with 12 bases separating them. The germline V gene encodes CDR1 SGHTA and CDR2 FQGTGA.

Only a few counts were recorded for this clonotype. This chain connects TRBV10-3 to TRBJ2-7; D not certain. V was shortened by 2 bases and J by 0 bases, with 8 bases between the two germline ends. Germline V gene lookup returns CDR1 ENHRY and CDR2 SYGVKD. The CDR3 runs 14 residues. The CDR3 DNA reads as TGTGCCATCAGTGAGAGGAAGAGCTCCTACGAGCAGTACTTC. Its translation: CAISERKSSYEQYF.

The chain employs TRBV7-9 and TRBJ2-7; the match to TRBD1 covers 9 bases. After removal of 3 bases from V and 5 bases from J, the junction contained 5 bases not matched to a gene. The CDR3 is made up of 14 amino acids. From germline, CDR1 is SEHNR and CDR2 FQNEAQ (reference sequence). The chain's CDR3 is CASSFGTGKHEQYF. The CDR3 coding sequence is TGTGCCAGCAGCTTCGGGACAGGGAAGCACGAGCAGTACTTC.

This clonotype has a single count. The chain combines TRBV27 with TRBJ1-6; D uncertain. This CDR3 is built from 13 residues. Germline CDR1 MNHEY, CDR2 SMNVEV (reference sequence). Trimming shortened V by 7 bases and J by 4 bases, and 8 bases separated the two germline ends. CDR3 in DNA: TGTGCCAGCACGGAGTCTTATAATTCACCCCTCCACTTT. Its protein is CASTESYNSPLHF.